The 29 T cell receptor beta chains presented below share a single source sample, sequenced in a study of blood T cell repertoires in COVID-19. This table comes from immunoSEQ multiplex PCR, and its TCRdb copy is limited to in-frame clones, with some not included. Of approximately 170,000 clones listed, around nine tenths are singletons. The source material was peripheral blood. All receptors come from a man aged 65-85 years with acute or convalescent COVID-19.

This clone was detected only a few times. This rearrangement joins TRBV7-3 to TRBJ2-6, with D tentatively TRBD1 (7 bases). The CDR3 has 19 amino acids. CDR1 is SGHTA and CDR2 is FQGTGA in the germline V gene. V dropped 5 bases and J dropped 0 bases, with 20 bases sitting between them. CDR3 DNA sequence: TGTGCCAGCAGCCGGAGGGTACAGGGGCCGAGCTCTGGGGCCAACGTCCTGACTTTC. Residues: CASSRRVQGPSSGANVLTF.

This chain links TRBV5-5 with TRBJ2-2; 7 nucleotides line up with TRBD1. V lost 2 bases to trimming and J lost 0 bases; unmatched junction nucleotides: 1. CDR1 and CDR2 (germline): SGHKS, YYEKEE (reference sequence). The length of the CDR3 is 15 residues. CDR3 nucleotide sequence: TGTGCCAGCAGCTTTCAGGGGGCGAACACCGGGGAGCTGTTTTTT. The encoded protein is CASSFQGANTGELFF.

The chain combines TRBV7-3 with TRBJ1-2; 9 bases are a match to TRBD1. V gave up 5 bases and J gave up 7 bases; unmatched junction bases: 5. The CDR3 is 13 residues long. Germline CDR1 and CDR2: SGHTA and FQGTGA. CDR3 coding DNA: TGTGCCAGCAGCCCGGACAGGGGAGGTGGCTACACCTTC. Translated: CASSPDRGGGYTF.

The table lists this clone with a count of one. CDR3 region: CASSQRTTGSYGYTF. CDR3 coding DNA: TGTGCCAGCAGCCAAAGAACTACAGGATCGTATGGCTACACCTTC. The chain couples TRBV6-5 to TRBJ1-2; maybe TRBD1 (5 bases). CDR1 is MNHEY, CDR2 SVGAGI, per germline. Trimming pared 6 bases from V and 5 bases from J, leaving 19 bases between. The CDR3 totals 15 residues.

V and J are TRBV3-1 (or the pseudogene TRBV3-2) and TRBJ2-3; TRBD1 is a possible D gene (5 bases). Trimming took 0 bases from V and 2 from J, leaving 12 bases between them. In germline, CDR1 is LGHDT, CDR2 YNNKEL (reference sequence). This CDR3 is 16 amino acids long. The CDR3 sequence: CASSQDSGALTDTQYF. The CDR3 nucleotides read TGTGCCAGCAGCCAAGATTCTGGGGCCCTCACAGATACGCAGTATTTT.

The chain couples TRBV27 to TRBJ1-2, with 7 bases identical to TRBD1. J gave up 8 bases and V 0 bases, and 3 bases lay outside the gene matches. CDR1 MNHEY and CDR2 SMNVEV come from the germline V gene (reference sequence). The CDR3 runs 13 residues. In DNA, the CDR3 is TGTGCCAGCAGTTTATCGACAGGGTACGGCTACACCTTC. Its protein is CASSLSTGYGYTF.

This chain links TRBV5-6 with TRBJ2-1; perhaps TRBD2 as D (6 bases). V gave up 4 bases and J gave up 5 bases, with 10 bases separating them. Germline CDR1 SGHDT, CDR2 YYEEEE. The CDR3 totals 13 residues. CDR3 sequence: CASSPWGDNEQFF. The DNA of the CDR3 is TGTGCCAGCAGCCCGTGGGGGGACAATGAGCAGTTCTTC.

This rearrangement joins TRBV5-5 to TRBJ1-6, with 7 bases aligning to TRBD1. CDR3 length equals 17 residues. The germline V gene encodes CDR1 SGHKS and CDR2 YYEKEE (reference sequence). The ends lost 1 base at V and 4 bases at J; junction bases unmatched: 8. The CDR3 DNA follows: TGTGCCAGCAGCTTGACAGGGGCAGATGGTTATAATTCACCCCTCCACTTT. The encoded protein is CASSLTGADGYNSPLHF.

The chain carries TRBV10-3 and TRBJ1-4; 7 nucleotides agree with TRBD1. The J segment lost 6 bases and the V segment lost 2 bases, leaving 3 bases of the junction unmatched. Germline CDR1 ENHRY, CDR2 SYGVKD. The CDR3 has 14 amino acids. CDR3 in DNA: TGTGCCATCAGTGAGCAGGGGGGTCATGAAAAACTGTTTTTT. Residues: CAISEQGGHEKLFF.

The chain links TRBV18 to TRBJ2-7, with TRBD1 matching 7 bases. This CDR3 is built from 13 residues. Trimming removed 4 bases from V and 6 bases from J; junction bases left unmatched: 6. CDR1 is KGHSH, CDR2 LQKENI, per germline. As DNA, the CDR3 is TGTGCCAGCTCACTCGACAGGGTTTCCGAGCAGTACTTC. It codes for CASSLDRVSEQYF.

V is TRBV3-1 (or the pseudogene TRBV3-2) and J is TRBJ2-7; TRBD2 is a possible D gene (7 bases). The V gene's germline CDR1 is LGHDT and CDR2 YNNKEL (reference sequence). Trimming took off 4 bases at V and 6 bases at J, with 16 bases between the two ends. The CDR3 has 14 amino acids. The CDR3 sequence is CASSRGLGGREQYF. DNA for the CDR3: TGTGCCAGCAGCCGGGGGCTGGGGGGGCGCGAGCAGTACTTC.

This clone was counted once. V usage is TRBV2 and J usage is TRBJ2-5; TRBD2 matches 8 bases. The CDR3 sequence is 14 residues long. In germline, CDR1 is SNHLY, CDR2 FYNNEI. The V gene end was trimmed by 2 bases and the J gene end by 3 bases; junction bases not matched to a gene: 2. Written as DNA, the CDR3 is TGTGCCAGCAGTGAACTGACTAGCGAAGAGACCCAGTACTTC. This sequence encodes CASSELTSEETQYF.

The gene calls are TRBV7-8 and TRBJ2-3; 7 bases map to TRBD1. The CDR3 is 15 amino acids. CDR1 is SGHVS and CDR2 is FQNEAQ in the germline V gene. After removal of 5 bases from V and 6 bases from J, the junction contained 11 bases not matched to a gene. CDR3 residues: CASSRTDRVADTQYF. CDR3 sequence (DNA): TGTGCCAGCAGCAGGACTGACAGGGTGGCGGATACGCAGTATTTT.

The chain couples TRBV18 to TRBJ2-3; TRBD2 aligns across 9 bases. V was pared by 0 bases and J by 3 bases, with 1 base of the junction left unmatched. Germline CDR1 KGHSH, CDR2 LQKENI. The CDR3 is made up of 15 amino acids. The CDR3 spells CASSPPGLATDTQYF. CDR3 sequence (DNA): TGTGCCAGCTCACCACCGGGACTAGCAACAGATACGCAGTATTTT.

J is TRBJ1-2 and V is TRBV7-3; no firm D call. This CDR3 comprises 13 residues. Trimming cost V 7 bases and J 4 bases, with 13 bases left between them. Germline lookup yields CDR1 SGHTA and CDR2 FQGTGA. CDR3 region: CASTERPGYGYTF. CDR3 sequence (DNA): TGTGCCAGCACCGAGAGACCAGGCTATGGCTACACCTTC.

The chain is built from TRBV19 and TRBJ2-7; TRBD1 matches 12 bases. Trimming took 7 bases from V and 7 from J; bases not matched to a gene: 5. CDR1 LNHDA and CDR2 SQIVND come from the germline V gene (reference sequence). The CDR3 runs 13 residues. CDR3 nucleotide sequence: TGTGCCAGTAAGGGACAGGGGGCGGGGGAGCAGTACTTC. It specifies CASKGQGAGEQYF.

This CDR3 reads CASVKGGSAYEQYF. Here the CDR3 DNA reads TGTGCCAGCGTTAAAGGGGGATCCGCCTACGAGCAGTACTTC. J is TRBJ2-7 and V is TRBV27, with a tentative D call TRBD1 (6 bases). Germline CDR1 reads MNHEY; CDR2 reads SMNVEV (reference sequence). The CDR3 covers 14 residues. The V end lost 8 bases, the J end lost 2 bases, and 16 bases lay between the germline ends.

This chain joins TRBV5-1 and TRBJ1-1, with a possible D match to TRBD1 (6 bases). The germline V gene encodes CDR1 SGHRS and CDR2 YFSETQ. The CDR3 is 14 amino acids. V shed 0 bases and J shed 4 bases, with 10 bases lying between them. The CDR3 here is CASSLGQAGTEAFF. In nucleotides, the CDR3 is TGCGCCAGCAGCTTGGGACAGGCGGGCACTGAAGCTTTCTTT.

A single count supports this clone. The junction differs from germline at one of its ends, possibly a read error. The CDR3 coding sequence is TGCAGCGTAGAAGCACAACCCAATCAGCCCCAGCATTTT. This encodes CSVEAQPNQPQHF. The rearrangement uses TRBV29-1 and TRBJ1-5; D is undetermined. Germline V gene sequence: CDR1 SQVTM, CDR2 ANQGSEA. The CDR3 runs 13 residues.

Turning to this clone: Other nucleotide sequences in the sample specify the same CDR3. This chain's CDR3 is CAWSVQGETQYF. CDR3 DNA: TGTGCCTGGAGTGTACAGGGAGAGACCCAGTACTTC. V is TRBV30 and J is TRBJ2-5; tentative D call: TRBD1 (6 bases). V was clipped by 0 bases and J by 4 bases, with 6 bases between them. Germline loops: CDR1 GTSNPN, CDR2 SVGIG (reference sequence). The CDR3 has 12 residues.

This clone was counted only a few times. This rearrangement joins TRBV2 to TRBJ1-5; a possible D gene is TRBD1 (5 bases). V was trimmed by 2 bases and J by 0 bases, leaving 8 bases between them. There are 15 residues in the CDR3. Germline V gives CDR1 SNHLY, CDR2 FYNNEI. This chain's CDR3 is CASSEQGVSNQPQHF. Written as DNA, the CDR3 is TGTGCCAGCAGTGAACAGGGTGTTAGCAATCAGCCCCAGCATTTT.

The chain links TRBV24-1 to TRBJ2-7, with D tentatively TRBD1 (5 bases). Trimming left V 5 bases short and J 5 bases short, with 9 bases between. The CDR3 consists of 12 residues. The germline gives CDR1 KGHDR, CDR2 SFDVKD. CDR3 protein: CATSGRADEQYF. CDR3 bases: TGTGCCACCAGTGGCAGGGCGGACGAGCAGTACTTC.

This chain uses TRBV5-1 with TRBJ1-4, with TRBD1 identical over 7 bases. V shed 2 bases, J shed 4 bases, and the junction held 8 bases outside the gene matches. Germline assignment: CDR1 SGHRS and CDR2 YFSETQ. This CDR3 has 16 amino acids. The CDR3, as DNA: TGCGCCAGCAGCTTAGCCCGACAGGGTTTTAATGAAAAACTGTTTTTT. Amino acid sequence: CASSLARQGFNEKLFF. Drawing the rest from reference TRBV5-1 and TRBJ1-4, the complete variable domain is KAGVTQTPRYLIKTRGQQVTLSCSPISGHRSVSWYQQTPGQGLQFLFEYFSETQRNKGNFPGRFSGRQFSNSRSEMNVSTLELGDSALYLCASSLARQGFNEKLFFGSGTQLSVL.

V and J are TRBV5-1 and TRBJ2-1; D might be TRBD1 (6 bases). The CDR3 is 15 residues long. Trimming took off 0 bases at V and 9 bases at J, with 16 bases between the two ends. Germline V gene data show CDR1 as SGHRS and CDR2 as YFSETQ. Here the CDR3 reads CASSLGGLDSGEQFF. For the CDR3, the DNA is TGCGCCAGCAGCTTGGGGGGGCTAGACAGCGGTGAGCAGTTCTTC.

The V and J genes are TRBV5-4 and TRBJ2-5; 9 bases align to TRBD2. The germline gives CDR1 SGHNT, CDR2 YYREEE (reference sequence). J gave up 2 bases and V 0 bases, and 2 bases lay outside the gene matches. This CDR3 region has 15 residues. In DNA, the CDR3 is TGTGCCAGCAGCTTGGCCCTAGCGGGACAAGAGACCCAGTACTTC. This sequence encodes CASSLALAGQETQYF.

This chain joins TRBV12-3 or TRBV12-4 and TRBJ2-5; D uncertain. CDR3 size: 13 residues. Trimming shortened V by 6 bases and J by 7 bases, and 15 bases separated the two germline ends. CDR3 region: CASSPRFPGTQYF. The CDR3 DNA reads TGTGCCAGCAGCCCACGTTTTCCCGGGACCCAGTACTTC.

V usage is TRBV5-1 and J usage is TRBJ2-7; 8 bases match TRBD2. V lost 0 bases, J lost 3 bases, and 5 bases stayed unmatched. This CDR3 comprises 15 residues. In germline, CDR1 is SGHRS, CDR2 YFSETQ. CDR3: CASSLDTSGNYEQYF. The CDR3 DNA reads as TGCGCCAGCAGCTTGGATACTAGCGGAAACTACGAGCAGTACTTC.

This chain joins TRBV28 and TRBJ1-3; D remains unclear. This CDR3 contains 15 residues. Trimming cost V 8 bases and J 0 bases, with 14 bases left between them. Looked up from germline, CDR1 is MDHEN and CDR2 is SYDVKM. In DNA, the CDR3 is TGTGCCAGCGGAGAGGGCCTCCACTCTGGAAACACCATATATTTT. This encodes CASGEGLHSGNTIYF.

A single count supports this clone. This rearrangement joins TRBV28 to TRBJ2-7; 9 bases map to TRBD1. CDR1 and CDR2 from the germline V gene are MDHEN and SYDVKM. The CDR3 is 16 residues long. J lost 1 base, V lost 3 bases, and 7 bases had no gene match. The CDR3 DNA follows: TGTGCCAGCAGTTTGCCCCGACAGGGGGGATCCTACGAGCAGTACTTC. Protein product: CASSLPRQGGSYEQYF.